A selection of T cell receptor beta chains follows, all from one sample in a study of T cell responses to AZD1222 COVID-19 vaccine. Libraries were prepared by immunoSEQ multiplex PCR; TCRdb keeps only in-frame clonotypes and omits some of them. This sample has approximately 210,000 clones, with less than 95% found just once. The sequencing here drew on peripheral blood, taken 28 days after the second dose of the MenACWY control vaccine. The receptor source for this set is an adult who received the MenACWY meningococcal vaccine as a control. CDR3s include the opening cysteine and the closing phenylalanine or tryptophan. Fields, in order: V gene, CDR3 length, clone size, J gene, D gene, CDR3 protein, CDR3 DNA. A D gene is named only where the DNA matches it firmly. Rows may omit the clone size; those that give it use once, few, many or a size class.

TRBV9	16	NA	TRBJ1-6	TRBD1	CASSAPGTGVNSPLHF	TGTGCCAGCAGCGCCCCCGGGACAGGGGTTAATTCACCCCTCCACTTT
TRBV7-9	16	NA	TRBJ2-3	NA	CASSSRASGSTDTQYF	TGTGCCAGCAGCTCCCGGGCCAGCGGGAGCACAGATACGCAGTATTTT
TRBV6-5	13	NA	TRBJ1-1	NA	CASSSDRNTEAFF	TGTGCCAGCAGTTCGGACAGGAACACTGAAGCTTTCTTT
TRBV27	14	NA	TRBJ2-2	NA	CASSPGRRPGELFF	TGTGCCAGCAGTCCGGGACGGCGGCCCGGGGAGCTGTTTTTT
TRBV4-1	14	NA	TRBJ2-7	TRBD1	CASSQGQGTYEQYF	TGCGCCAGCAGCCAAGGACAGGGAACCTACGAGCAGTACTTC
TRBV9	11	NA	TRBJ2-1	TRBD1	CASTGGNEQFF	TGTGCCAGCACAGGGGGCAATGAGCAGTTCTTC
TRBV28	11	NA	TRBJ2-7	NA	CASSLGREQYF	TGTGCCAGCAGTTTAGGGAGGGAGCAGTACTTC
TRBV5-1	15	NA	TRBJ1-1	NA	CASSSTLNRDTEAFF	TGCGCCAGCAGTTCTACTCTTAATCGGGACACTGAAGCTTTCTTT
TRBV30	13	NA	TRBJ1-3	NA	CAWMGSSGNTIYF	TGTGCCTGGATGGGTAGCTCTGGAAACACCATATATTTT
TRBV9	15	few	TRBJ2-7	NA	CASSVDPSPLYEQYF	TGTGCCAGCAGCGTAGACCCGAGTCCTCTCTACGAGCAGTACTTC
TRBV24-1	15	NA	TRBJ2-3	TRBD2	CATSDRRTSPDTQYF	TGTGCCACCAGTGATCGCCGGACTAGCCCCGATACGCAGTATTTT
TRBV19	15	NA	TRBJ2-7	NA	CASSITTSVSYEQYF	TGTGCCAGTAGTATCACGACTTCAGTCTCCTACGAGCAGTACTTC
TRBV27	19	NA	TRBJ1-1	NA	CASSLGPTVGTSMNTEAFF	TGTGCCAGCAGTTTAGGCCCGACGGTAGGGACTTCGATGAACACTGAAGCTTTCTTT
TRBV7-2	14	NA	TRBJ2-7	NA	CASSLGRGTYEQYF	TGTGCCAGCAGCCTGGGTAGGGGAACCTACGAGCAGTACTTC
TRBV27	13	NA	TRBJ1-2	NA	CASSLSAAGGYTF	TGTGCCAGCAGTTTATCGGCTGCTGGTGGCTACACCTTC
TRBV25-1	17	NA	TRBJ2-3	NA	CASSGNFGAGDRDTQYF	TGTGCCAGCAGTGGAAATTTCGGGGCAGGGGATCGGGATACGCAGTATTTT
TRBV7-3	16	NA	TRBJ2-3	NA	CASSPLTRAHTDTQYF	TGTGCCAGCAGCCCTCTCACTAGAGCTCACACAGATACGCAGTATTTT
TRBV21-1	19	NA	TRBJ2-2	NA	CASSTVPRGRGKYTGELFF	TGTGCCAGCAGCACGGTCCCCAGGGGCAGGGGAAAATACACCGGGGAGCTGTTTTTT
TRBV12-5	14	NA	TRBJ2-7	TRBD2	CASGIAGAIYEQYF	TGTGCTAGTGGGATAGCGGGAGCCATCTACGAGCAGTACTTC
TRBV7-2	14	NA	TRBJ2-7	NA	CASSLGVLDYEQYF	TGTGCCAGCAGCTTAGGAGTCTTGGACTACGAGCAGTACTTC
TRBV5-4	16	NA	TRBJ2-5	TRBD2	CASSQRSGGRQETQYF	TGTGCCAGCAGCCAGAGGAGCGGGGGACGTCAAGAGACCCAGTACTTC
TRBV28	14	NA	TRBJ1-1	TRBD1	CASSWGQLNTEAFF	TGTGCCAGCAGTTGGGGACAGCTGAACACTGAAGCTTTCTTT
TRBV27	14	NA	TRBJ2-3	NA	CASSLSRLTDTQYF	TGTGCCAGCAGTTTATCCCGTTTGACAGATACGCAGTATTTT
TRBV4-2	13	NA	TRBJ2-1	TRBD2	CASSQGEGSEQFF	TGTGCCAGCAGCCAAGGGGAGGGCAGTGAGCAGTTCTTC
TRBV7-9	14	NA	TRBJ1-1	NA	CASSPTPGGSEAFF	TGTGCCAGCAGCCCTACTCCGGGGGGCTCTGAAGCTTTCTTT
TRBV5-1	15	NA	TRBJ1-6	TRBD1	CASSLEGAENSPLHF	TGCGCCAGCAGCTTGGAGGGGGCGGAAAATTCACCCCTCCACTTT
TRBV3-1/TRBV3-2	16	NA	TRBJ2-1	TRBD2	CASSHELAGVHNEQFF	TGTGCCAGCAGCCACGAATTAGCGGGCGTCCACAATGAGCAGTTCTTC